The 17 T cell receptor beta chains in this list originate from one sample, sequenced in a study of Graves' ophthalmopathy and Graves' hyperthyroidism. The TCR beta CDR3 regions underwent amplification from RNA transcripts. Second-round multiplex PCR came after a first-round RT-PCR that employed HTBI primers. TCRdb re-derived calls from the multiplex PCR reads in MiXCR, one entry per CDR3 protein. The sample lists hundreds of thousands of distinct CDR3 sequences, approximately 40% occurring once. The sequencing sample was made of peripheral blood. The receptors were sampled from an adult man with Graves' ophthalmopathy.

The V call is TRBV2, the J call TRBJ1-4, with 8 bases matching TRBD1. With 2 bases clipped from V and 10 bases from J, the junction kept 6 bases outside the gene matches. CDR3 size: 14 residues. From germline, CDR1 is SNHLY and CDR2 FYNNEI. This CDR3 reads CASSERQGAGKLFF. CDR3 nucleotides: TGTGCCAGCAGTGAACGGCAGGGGGCAGGAAAACTGTTTTTT.

The chain recombines TRBV7-9 with TRBJ1-2; D is undetermined. V dropped 6 bases and J dropped 4 bases, with 12 bases sitting between them. The germline V gene encodes CDR1 SEHNR and CDR2 FQNEAQ (reference sequence). The CDR3 totals 13 residues. The CDR3: CASSLLTAYGYTF. CDR3 nucleotides: TGTGCCAGCAGTTTACTTACAGCCTATGGCTACACCTTC.

CDR3 region: CASSPRLAEGETQYF. Here the CDR3 DNA reads TGTGCCAGCTCACCCAGACTAGCGGAAGGGGAGACCCAGTACTTC. This chain uses TRBV11-1 with TRBJ2-5; TRBD2 agrees at 9 bases. The germline CDR1 and CDR2 sequences are SGHAT and FQDESV (reference sequence). The CDR3 covers 15 residues. After removal of 8 bases from V and 5 bases from J, the junction contained 12 bases not matched to a gene.

This clonotype has just a few counts. The chain carries TRBV7-9 and TRBJ2-3; D remains ambiguous. Germline values: CDR1 SEHNR, CDR2 FQNEAQ (reference sequence). This CDR3 has 15 residues. Trimming cost V 2 bases and J 4 bases, with 13 bases left between them. CDR3 nucleotide sequence: TGTGCCAGCAGCTTATTGCCTCAAGGCGCAGATACGCAGTATTTT. Its protein is CASSLLPQGADTQYF.

This clonotype has a count of ten or more. The rearrangement uses TRBV15 and TRBJ2-6; perhaps TRBD1 as D (6 bases). This CDR3 is built from 19 residues. Germline V gives CDR1 LNHNV, CDR2 YYDKDF (reference sequence). Trimming cost V 0 bases and J 2 bases, with 17 bases left between them. CDR3: CATSRERISGVTGANVLTF. The CDR3 DNA reads TGTGCCACCAGCAGAGAACGTATATCAGGGGTCACTGGGGCCAACGTCCTGACTTTC.

The rearrangement joins TRBV25-1 to TRBJ2-7; no clear D. This CDR3 comprises 14 residues. V lost 2 bases and J lost 5, with 13 bases in between. The germline gives CDR1 MGHDK, CDR2 SYGVNS. CDR3 sequence (DNA): TGTGCCAGCAGTGAAGGTGGCAGAGGCAACGAGCAGTACTTC. The encoded protein is CASSEGGRGNEQYF.

As to this clonotype: Its ends do not fully match the called genes, so a read error is possible. J is TRBJ1-4 and V is TRBV10-3, with 10 bases matching TRBD1. The CDR3 has 21 amino acids. Germline values: CDR1 ENHRY, CDR2 SYGVKD. CDR3 region: CASSYSISGMTGGQTNEKLFF. CDR3 DNA: TGTGCCAGCAGTTACTCGATTTCCGGCATGACAGGGGGCCAGACTAATGAAAAACTGTTTTTT.

The CDR3 region is CASASGGGSPNFYEQYF. DNA of the CDR3: TGTGCCAGCGCCAGTGGAGGGGGGTCTCCCAACTTCTACGAGCAGTACTTC. J is TRBJ2-7 and V is TRBV7-8, with D tentatively TRBD1 or TRBD2 (6 bases each). V gave up 8 bases and J gave up 3 bases, with 26 bases separating them. The CDR3 runs 17 residues. Germline assignment: CDR1 SGHVS and CDR2 FQNEAQ.

The CDR3 DNA sequence: TGTGCCAGCAGCCTGAGTCTCAGCGGGAGGGCATCCTACGAGCAGTACTTC. Residues: CASSLSLSGRASYEQYF. The rearrangement uses TRBV5-8 and TRBJ2-7; TRBD2 aligns across 10 bases. The ends lost 4 bases at V and 1 base at J; junction bases unmatched: 11. Germline V gene sequence: CDR1 SGHTS, CDR2 YDEGEE. CDR3 length: 17 residues.

Only a few counts were recorded for this clonotype. The chain recombines TRBV20-1 with TRBJ2-7; 7 bases are shared with TRBD1. The germline V gene has CDR1 DFQATT and CDR2 SNEGSKA (reference sequence). V gave up 6 bases and J gave up 2 bases; unmatched junction bases: 4. This CDR3 spans 12 amino acids. The CDR3: CSAPDRAYEQYF. Written as DNA, the CDR3 is TGCAGTGCCCCAGACAGGGCCTACGAGCAGTACTTC.

The CDR3 here is CSAGTSGGMETQYF. The DNA for the CDR3 is TGCAGTGCTGGGACTAGCGGGGGGATGGAGACCCAGTACTTC. The V gene is TRBV20-1, the J gene TRBJ2-5; 15 bases are a match to TRBD2. The CDR3 loop spans 14 amino acids. With V trimmed by 5 bases and J by 5 bases, 3 bases remained unmatched. The germline V gene encodes CDR1 DFQATT and CDR2 SNEGSKA (reference sequence).

This clonotype was seen a handful of times. The chain couples TRBV25-1 to TRBJ1-3; TRBD1 matches 10 bases. Germline trimming cut 5 bases from V and 3 bases from J; bases unmatched to any gene: 7. The CDR3 totals 16 residues. The V gene's germline CDR1 is MGHDK and CDR2 SYGVNS. The CDR3 bases are TGTGCCAGCAGTTACCTCGGGACAGGGGATGGAAACACCATATATTTT. Translation gives CASSYLGTGDGNTIYF.

This chain uses TRBV29-1 with TRBJ2-7; no clear D. The ends were cut back, 1 base at V and 1 base at J, with 8 bases in the middle. Germline V gene lookup returns CDR1 SQVTM and CDR2 ANQGSEA. The CDR3 is 13 residues long. CDR3 coding DNA: TGCAGCGTTGAAGGGTTGGGTTCCTACGAGCAGTACTTC. It translates to CSVEGLGSYEQYF.

The rearrangement joins TRBV2 to TRBJ2-2, with 7 bases matching TRBD1. Germline assignment: CDR1 SNHLY and CDR2 FYNNEI. This CDR3 comprises 15 residues. V was pared by 7 bases and J by 1 base, with 6 bases of the junction left unmatched. CDR3 DNA sequence: TGTGCCAGCACGTCCTACAGGGGGAACACCGGGGAGCTGTTTTTT. Its protein is CASTSYRGNTGELFF.

This clonotype was seen repeatedly, ten times or more. The genes are TRBV10-2 and TRBJ2-5; possibly TRBD1 for D (5 bases). The CDR3 is 11 amino acids. Germline CDR1 reads WSHSY; CDR2 reads SAAADI. The V end lost 8 bases, the J end lost 5 bases, and 9 bases lay between the germline ends. CDR3 coding DNA: TGCGCCAGCGGAGACAGTGAGACCCAGTACTTC. Amino acid sequence: CASGDSETQYF.

The sample holds many counts of this clonotype. V gene TRBV15 combines with J gene TRBJ1-5; 7 bases map to TRBD1. Germline V gene lookup returns CDR1 LNHNV and CDR2 YYDKDF (reference sequence). After removal of 9 bases from V and 5 bases from J, the junction contained 10 bases not matched to a gene. The CDR3 spans 14 residues. CDR3 protein: CATRIDRVDQPQHF. The CDR3 coding sequence is TGTGCCACAAGGATCGACAGGGTGGATCAGCCCCAGCATTTT.

Many counts were recorded for this clonotype. The chain links TRBV7-9 to TRBJ2-7; D might be TRBD1 (6 bases). CDR1 is SEHNR, CDR2 FQNEAQ, per germline (reference sequence). CDR3 size: 13 residues. Trimming removed 5 bases from V and 5 bases from J, with 13 bases in between. For the CDR3, the DNA is TGTGCCAGCAGCAGCAACAGGGTCCACGAGCAGTACTTC. This encodes CASSSNRVHEQYF.